Shown below are 17 T cell receptor beta chains from a single sample sequenced in a study of Graves' ophthalmopathy and Graves' hyperthyroidism. As the template, RNA transcripts were used to amplify TCR beta CDR3 regions. An opening RT-PCR round employed HTBI primers and preceded a second-round multiplex PCR. Each CDR3 protein gets one entry after TCRdb re-called the multiplex PCR reads with MiXCR. The sample has more than 550,000 distinct CDR3 sequences; under 50% are singletons. Sequenced: peripheral blood. The receptor source for this set is an adult man with Graves' ophthalmopathy.

In this sample, this clonotype turned up once. This rearrangement joins TRBV2 to TRBJ1-2; TRBD1 aligns across 8 bases. The length of the CDR3 is 14 residues. The V segment lost 5 bases and the J segment 8 bases; nucleotides outside the gene matches: 10. Germline values: CDR1 SNHLY, CDR2 FYNNEI. The CDR3, as DNA: TGTGCCAGCAGTAGGGGCAGGGGGCGTGAAGGCTACACCTTC. Translation: CASSRGRGREGYTF.

The gene calls are TRBV7-9 and TRBJ1-5, with D hard to call. Germline V gene sequence: CDR1 SEHNR, CDR2 FQNEAQ (reference sequence). V was trimmed by 0 bases and J by 1 base, leaving 13 bases between them. The CDR3 contains 17 residues. The CDR3 DNA reads TGTGCCAGCAGCTTAGCGCGCAAGACTAAAAGCAATCAGCCCCAGCATTTT. It codes for CASSLARKTKSNQPQHF.

The chain has TRBV9 and TRBJ2-7, with 12 bases aligning to TRBD1. Unmatched junction bases numbered 9, after V lost 5 bases and J lost 6 bases. Germline CDR1 and CDR2: SGDLS and YYNGEE. The CDR3 is 15 amino acids. The CDR3 here is CASSSPGQGAVEQYF. CDR3 DNA sequence: TGTGCCAGCAGTTCGCCGGGACAGGGGGCGGTCGAGCAGTACTTC.

This clonotype came up many times. The CDR3 nucleotides are TGTGCCACCCAGAACAGGGGTGATCAGCCCCAGCATTTT. This translates into CATQNRGDQPQHF. The chain links TRBV10-3 to TRBJ1-5, with 7 bases lining up with TRBD1. The CDR3 runs 13 residues. Looked up from germline, CDR1 is ENHRY and CDR2 is SYGVKD. The V and J ends lost 10 bases and 5 bases, in that order; junction bases with no gene match: 8.

This clonotype was observed many times. The chain carries TRBV7-9 and TRBJ1-1; D is possibly TRBD1 (5 bases). V lost 5 bases and J lost 4, with 20 bases in between. CDR3 length: 16 amino acids. Germline V CDR1 and CDR2: SEHNR, FQNEAQ (reference sequence). This chain's CDR3 is CASSDRDGMWGTEAFF. In DNA, the CDR3 is TGTGCCAGCAGCGACCGGGACGGAATGTGGGGCACTGAAGCTTTCTTT. Filled out from reference TRBV7-9 and TRBJ1-1, the complete variable domain reads DTGVSQNPRHKITKRGQNVTFRCDPISEHNRLYWYRQTLGQGPEFLTYFQNEAQLEKSRLLSDRFSAERPKGSFSTLEIQRTEQGDSAMYLCASSDRDGMWGTEAFFGQGTRLTVV.

This clonotype was picked up a small number of times. The rearrangement links TRBV5-1 to TRBJ2-5; TRBD2 agrees at 12 bases. V trimming: 4 bases; J trimming: 3 bases; junction bases outside the gene matches: 10. The CDR3 sequence is 17 residues long. CDR1 and CDR2 from the germline V gene are SGHRS and YFSETQ. The DNA for the CDR3 is TGCGCCAGCAGCCCTGGGATAGGACTAGCGGGAAAAGAGACCCAGTACTTC. Its translation: CASSPGIGLAGKETQYF.

In regard to this clonotype: Given a much more abundant clone one base away, this may be a read error. Because the CDR3 is missing its conserved closing phenylalanine or tryptophan, this is likely a read error. The J gene is TRBJ2-7, the V gene TRBV7-9, with a tentative D call TRBD1 (6 bases). The CDR3 is 16 amino acids. Trimming left V 3 bases short and J 0 bases short, with 15 bases between. Per the germline V gene, CDR1 is SEHNR and CDR2 is FQNEAQ (reference sequence). CDR3 loop: CASSFSPQGSSYEQYL. For the CDR3, the DNA is TGTGCCAGCAGCTTCAGTCCTCAGGGGAGCTCCTACGAGCAGTACCTC.

At least ten counts were recorded for this clonotype. This rearrangement joins TRBV9 to TRBJ2-7; TRBD2 might be the D (6 bases). Trimming left V 2 bases short and J 4 bases short, with 13 bases between. Germline values: CDR1 SGDLS, CDR2 YYNGEE. CDR3 length: 14 residues. CDR3 in amino acids: CASSVGTQPYEQYF. The CDR3 region has the DNA TGTGCCAGCAGCGTTGGGACTCAGCCGTACGAGCAGTACTTC.

Ten or more counts support this clonotype. The chain uses TRBV19 and TRBJ1-6; weak D call: TRBD1 (5 bases). CDR1 and CDR2 (germline): LNHDA, SQIVND (reference sequence). V was shortened by 6 bases and J by 7 bases, with 13 bases between the two germline ends. The CDR3 has 14 amino acids. The CDR3 sequence: CASSEQRGNSPLHF. CDR3 nucleotide sequence: TGTGCCAGTAGCGAACAGCGGGGCAATTCACCCCTCCACTTT. Filled out from reference TRBV19 and TRBJ1-6, the complete variable domain reads DGGITQSPKYLFRKEGQNVTLSCEQNLNHDAMYWYRQDPGQGLRLIYYSQIVNDFQKGDIAEGYSVSREKKESFPLTVTSAQKNPTAFYLCASSEQRGNSPLHFGNGTRLTVT.

V usage is TRBV2 and J usage is TRBJ1-4, with 7 positions matching TRBD1. The CDR3 covers 15 residues. V lost 6 bases to trimming and J lost 2 bases; unmatched junction nucleotides: 6. Germline CDR1 and CDR2: SNHLY and FYNNEI. The CDR3 DNA reads TGTGCCAGCAGCACCCGGGACAGCACTAATGAAAAACTGTTTTTT. Translated: CASSTRDSTNEKLFF.

Details on this clonotype: Relative to the germline gene, one junction end is altered; a read error may explain this. The chain joins TRBV7-2 to TRBJ2-2; 7 nucleotides agree with TRBD2. This CDR3 comprises 13 residues. Germline assignment: CDR1 SGHTA and CDR2 FQGNSA. The DNA for the CDR3 is TGTGCCGGCAGTTATGCGGGAGCCGGGGAGCTGTTTTTT. It codes for CAGSYAGAGELFF. Full variable domain (missing parts from reference TRBV7-2 and TRBJ2-2): GAGVSQSPSNKVTEKGKDVELRCDPISGHTALYWYRQSLGQGLEFLIYFQGNSAPDKSGLPSDRFSAERTGGSVSTLTIQRTQQEDSAVYLCAGSYAGAGELFFGEGSRLTVL.

This clonotype occurred a few times. The rearrangement joins TRBV6-2 or TRBV6-3 to TRBJ1-1, with D perhaps matching TRBD1 (6 bases). Trimming cost V 6 bases and J 5 bases, with 25 bases left between them. The CDR3 runs 17 residues. Germline loops: CDR1 MNHEY, CDR2 SVGEGT. CDR3 sequence reads: CASRHRVVGPNGTEAFF. The CDR3 coding sequence is TGTGCCAGCAGACACAGGGTCGTGGGCCCCAATGGGACTGAAGCTTTCTTT.

This clonotype was counted ten times or more. This chain links TRBV9 with TRBJ1-2, with D tentatively TRBD1 (6 bases). This CDR3 contains 15 residues. Trimming left V 4 bases short and J 1 base short, with 14 bases between. Germline CDR1 is SGDLS and CDR2 is YYNGEE. The CDR3 DNA sequence: TGTGCCAGCAGCCCAACGGGACACATTAACTATGGCTACACCTTC. As protein: CASSPTGHINYGYTF.

V is TRBV20-1 and J is TRBJ2-5, with 10 positions matching TRBD2. CDR1 DFQATT and CDR2 SNEGSKA come from the germline V gene (reference sequence). The ends lost 3 bases at V and 7 bases at J; junction bases unmatched: 2. The CDR3 spans 12 residues. The CDR3: CSARIAGGTQYF. In DNA form, the CDR3 reads TGCAGTGCTAGGATAGCGGGGGGGACCCAGTACTTC.

This clonotype occurred many times. The V and J genes are TRBV27 and TRBJ1-2; D gene ambiguous. Per the germline V gene, CDR1 is MNHEY and CDR2 is SMNVEV (reference sequence). The CDR3 loop spans 14 amino acids. The germline V and J ends were trimmed by 6 bases and 3 bases, with 14 bases remaining between them. This chain's CDR3 is CASSLGPGYYGYTF. The CDR3 DNA is TGTGCCAGCAGCCTTGGGCCAGGATACTATGGCTACACCTTC.

The rearrangement joins TRBV25-1 to TRBJ2-3; 13 nucleotides match TRBD2. J gave up 0 bases and V 6 bases, and 9 bases lay outside the gene matches. There are 18 residues in the CDR3. The V gene's germline CDR1 is MGHDK and CDR2 SYGVNS. The CDR3 sequence is CASSGTGTSGISTDTQYF. In DNA form, the CDR3 reads TGTGCCAGCAGCGGTACCGGGACTAGCGGGATTAGCACAGATACGCAGTATTTT.

Comments on this clonotype: A much larger clonotype is one base distant, so this may be a read error. The chain combines TRBV7-9 with TRBJ2-6, with TRBD1 as a possible D gene (5 bases). Germline assignment: CDR1 SEHNR and CDR2 FQNEAQ (reference sequence). The CDR3 is 15 amino acids. For the CDR3, the DNA is TGTGCCAGCAGCCGGCTCAGGTCTGGGGCCAACGTCCTGATTTTC. Translating it yields CASSRLRSGANVLIF.